The TCR beta chain described here comes from a study of blood T cells in healthy people across ages. The total RNA that was extracted per sample amounted to at least 5 micrograms. This clonotype came up a few times. A second PCR, run for 7 to 11 cycles, used a sample-barcoded 5' primer plus a J-beta primer mix. Each cDNA molecule was tagged by a template-switch adaptor that had 12 random nucleotides. TCRdb reprocessed the 5' RACE reads via MiXCR and lists one record per CDR3 protein. The sample shows 780,000 or so distinct CDR3 sequences, about 56% of them seen only once. Trimming at V came to 1 base and at J to 4 bases, leaving 11 bases not matched to a gene. The germline V gene has CDR1 SNHLY and CDR2 FYNNEI. CDR3 size: 17 residues.

The material sequenced was blood. The TCR originated in a man between 35 and 55 years old in good health. The rearrangement links TRBV2 to TRBJ2-5; 8 bases agree with TRBD2. CDR3 amino acids: CASSEVFGRGGGETQYF. The CDR3 DNA reads TGTGCCAGCAGTGAAGTTTTCGGGAGGGGGGGCGGAGAGACCCAGTACTTC. The whole variable domain, filled in from reference TRBV2 and TRBJ2-5, reads EPEVTQTPSHQVTQMGQEVILRCVPISNHLYFYWYRQILGQKVEFLVSFYNNEISEKSEIFDDQFSVERPDGSNFTLKIRSTKLEDSAMYFCASSEVFGRGGGETQYFGPGTRLLVL.